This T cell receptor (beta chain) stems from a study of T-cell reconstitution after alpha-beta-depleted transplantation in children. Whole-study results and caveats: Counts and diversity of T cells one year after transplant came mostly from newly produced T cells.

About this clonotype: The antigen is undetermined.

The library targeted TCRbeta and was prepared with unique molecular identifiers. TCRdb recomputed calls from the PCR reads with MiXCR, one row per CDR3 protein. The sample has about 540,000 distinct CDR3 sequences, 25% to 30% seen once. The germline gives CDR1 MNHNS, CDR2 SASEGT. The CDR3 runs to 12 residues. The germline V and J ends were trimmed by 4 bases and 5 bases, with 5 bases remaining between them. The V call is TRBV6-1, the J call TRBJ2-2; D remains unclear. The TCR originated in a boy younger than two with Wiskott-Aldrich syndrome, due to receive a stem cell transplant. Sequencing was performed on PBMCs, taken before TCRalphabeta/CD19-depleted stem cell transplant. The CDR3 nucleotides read TGTGCCAGCAGTGGGGTTACCGGGGAGCTGTTTTTT. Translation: CASSGVTGELFF.